This is a list of T cell receptor beta chains from one sample in a study of T cell changes during pregnancy in multiple sclerosis. Sequencing used immunoSEQ multiplex PCR; TCRdb keeps in-frame clones, though not all of them. Here the sample spans under 45,000 clones, about 92% being singletons. The input for sequencing was CD4+ T cells from peripheral blood mononuclear cells, taken in the third trimester of pregnancy. These receptors were collected from a female donor with multiple sclerosis, enrolled in a pregnancy study. Each CDR3 is given with its conserved first and last residue. Fields, in order: CDR3 protein, CDR3 DNA, D gene, clone size, J gene, V gene. D genes are given only for firm matches. Clone size appears in some rows only: once, few, many, or a class for an expanded clone.

CDR3: CAISEHTNADTQYF
DNA: TGTGCCATCAGTGAGCACACGAACGCAGATACGCAGTATTTT
D: .
size: .
J: TRBJ2-3
V: TRBV10-3

CDR3: CASSRQGPGANVLTF
DNA: TGTGCCAGCAGCCGACAGGGTCCTGGGGCCAACGTCCTGACTTTC
D: TRBD1
size: .
J: TRBJ2-6
V: TRBV7-3

CDR3: CASILDFSEAFF
DNA: TGTGCCAGCATCCTAGACTTCTCTGAAGCTTTCTTT
D: .
size: .
J: TRBJ1-1
V: TRBV2

CDR3: CASSLRDWNTEAFF
DNA: TGTGCCAGTAGTCTCAGGGATTGGAACACTGAAGCTTTCTTT
D: .
size: once
J: TRBJ1-1
V: TRBV19

CDR3: CASIGQGREKLFF
DNA: TGTGCCAGTATCGGACAGGGTCGCGAAAAACTGTTTTTT
D: TRBD1
size: .
J: TRBJ1-4
V: TRBV28

CDR3: CASSSTSGTTYEQYF
DNA: TGTGCCAGCAGCTCGACTAGCGGGACTACCTACGAGCAGTACTTC
D: TRBD2
size: .
J: TRBJ2-7
V: TRBV7-9

CDR3: CASSLRGGAFPHEQFF
DNA: TGTGCCAGCAGCTTAAGAGGGGGGGCGTTTCCCCATGAGCAGTTCTTC
D: .
size: .
J: TRBJ2-1
V: TRBV7-7

CDR3: CASSMRGQGHGYTF
DNA: TGTGCCAGTAGTATGAGGGGACAGGGGCATGGCTACACCTTC
D: TRBD1
size: .
J: TRBJ1-2
V: TRBV19

CDR3: CASSQELVGRGRISYNEQFF
DNA: TGTGCCAGCAGCCAAGAATTAGTCGGGCGGGGACGTATCTCCTACAATGAGCAGTTCTTC
D: .
size: few
J: TRBJ2-1
V: TRBV4-2

CDR3: CASTRDRFNQPQHF
DNA: TGTGCCAGTACCCGGGACAGGTTTAATCAGCCCCAGCATTTT
D: TRBD1
size: .
J: TRBJ1-5
V: TRBV28

CDR3: CASSSETGALYEQYF
DNA: TGTGCCAGCAGCTCGGAGACAGGGGCCCTCTACGAGCAGTACTTC
D: TRBD1
size: .
J: TRBJ2-7
V: TRBV13

CDR3: CASSSFGEQYF
DNA: TGTGCCAGCAGTTCCTTCGGCGAGCAGTACTTC
D: .
size: .
J: TRBJ2-7
V: TRBV6-1

CDR3: CASSEGTGSTEAFF
DNA: TGTGCCAGCAGTGAAGGGACAGGGAGCACTGAAGCTTTCTTT
D: TRBD1
size: .
J: TRBJ1-1
V: TRBV6-1

CDR3: CASSLVVGTGGQPQHF
DNA: TGTGCCAGCAGCTTAGTAGTTGGGACAGGGGGACAGCCCCAGCATTTT
D: TRBD1
size: .
J: TRBJ1-5
V: TRBV7-2

CDR3: CASSIVGQPNQPQHF
DNA: TGTGCCAGTAGTATAGTCGGACAGCCCAATCAGCCCCAGCATTTT
D: .
size: .
J: TRBJ1-5
V: TRBV19

CDR3: CASTTLPAREAEAFF
DNA: TGTGCCAGCACCACCCTGCCGGCCAGAGAGGCTGAAGCTTTCTTT
D: .
size: once
J: TRBJ1-1
V: TRBV13

CDR3: CASSPPGGKRNTGELFF
DNA: TGTGCCAGCAGCCCCCCCGGGGGGAAAAGAAACACCGGGGAGCTGTTTTTT
D: TRBD2
size: .
J: TRBJ2-2
V: TRBV5-4

CDR3: CASSSDWSGEQYF
DNA: TGTGCCAGCAGCTCAGACTGGAGCGGCGAGCAGTACTTC
D: .
size: .
J: TRBJ2-7
V: TRBV11-2

CDR3: CASSRRGGDYGYTF
DNA: TGTGCCAGCAGCCGCCGGGGGGGTGACTATGGCTACACCTTC
D: .
size: .
J: TRBJ1-2
V: TRBV7-9

CDR3: CASSLRAGAPDEQFF
DNA: TGTGCCAGCAGCTTGCGGGCGGGAGCCCCCGATGAGCAGTTCTTC
D: TRBD2
size: .
J: TRBJ2-1
V: TRBV5-5

CDR3: CASSLFVEAVQYF
DNA: TGTGCCAGCAGCTTATTTGTTGAGGCTGTGCAGTACTTC
D: .
size: .
J: TRBJ2-7
V: TRBV7-2

CDR3: CASSGQTSRKTYGYTF
DNA: TGCGCCAGCAGTGGGCAGACATCGCGAAAGACCTATGGCTACACCTTC
D: .
size: .
J: TRBJ1-2
V: TRBV10-1

CDR3: CASSDRRDEQFF
DNA: TGTGCCAGCAGTGATAGGCGGGATGAGCAGTTCTTC
D: .
size: .
J: TRBJ2-1
V: TRBV2

CDR3: CASSRPAQTGGLDTQYF
DNA: TGTGCCAGCAGCCGCCCCGCCCAGACAGGGGGCCTGGATACGCAGTATTTT
D: TRBD1
size: .
J: TRBJ2-3
V: TRBV7-9

CDR3: CASSLDGSFTDTQYF
DNA: TGTGCCAGCAGCTTAGATGGGAGTTTCACAGATACGCAGTATTTT
D: .
size: .
J: TRBJ2-3
V: TRBV7-2

CDR3: CASSLRQLSTDTQYF
DNA: TGTGCCAGCAGCTTGAGACAGTTGAGCACAGATACGCAGTATTTT
D: .
size: .
J: TRBJ2-3
V: TRBV5-8

CDR3: CASSAAGVAVSYNEQFF
DNA: TGCGCCAGCAGTGCCGCCGGAGTAGCGGTCTCCTACAATGAGCAGTTCTTC
D: .
size: .
J: TRBJ2-1
V: TRBV10-1

CDR3: CASSLKSSGRATSYEQYF
DNA: TGTGCCAGCAGCTTAAAATCTAGCGGGAGAGCAACTTCCTACGAGCAGTACTTC
D: TRBD2
size: few
J: TRBJ2-7
V: TRBV7-2

CDR3: CASSRDRNYEQYF
DNA: TGTGCCAGCAGCCGGGACAGAAACTACGAGCAGTACTTC
D: TRBD1
size: .
J: TRBJ2-7
V: TRBV5-4

CDR3: CATTPDRGAQYF
DNA: TGTGCCACCACTCCAGACAGAGGAGCCCAGTACTTC
D: .
size: .
J: TRBJ2-5
V: TRBV15

CDR3: CASSPRDFNNEQFF
DNA: TGTGCCAGCAGCCCCCGGGACTTCAATAATGAGCAGTTCTTC
D: .
size: .
J: TRBJ2-1
V: TRBV11-2

CDR3: CASKVASTDTQYF
DNA: TGTGCCTCCAAAGTGGCTAGCACAGATACGCAGTATTTT
D: .
size: .
J: TRBJ2-3
V: TRBV11-2

CDR3: CASSFNRDYNSPLHF
DNA: TGTGCCAGCAGTTTCAACAGGGACTATAATTCACCCCTCCACTTT
D: .
size: .
J: TRBJ1-6
V: TRBV7-3

CDR3: CASSFGGSSYEQYF
DNA: TGTGCCAGCAGCTTTGGCGGGAGCTCCTACGAGCAGTACTTC
D: TRBD2
size: .
J: TRBJ2-7
V: TRBV7-2

CDR3: CASSQDSGGQFFTDTQYF
DNA: TGTGCCAGCAGCCAAGATTCAGGGGGGCAATTTTTTACAGATACGCAGTATTTT
D: .
size: .
J: TRBJ2-3
V: TRBV4-2

CDR3: CASSYLGQGNTEAFF
DNA: TGTGCCAGCAGTTACTTGGGTCAGGGGAACACTGAAGCTTTCTTT
D: .
size: .
J: TRBJ1-1
V: TRBV6-5

CDR3: CASSLQASTYNEQFF
DNA: TGTGCCAGCAGCTTGCAGGCCAGTACCTACAATGAGCAGTTCTTC
D: .
size: .
J: TRBJ2-1
V: TRBV5-5